A single sample is the source of the 26 T cell receptor beta chains below, sequenced in a study of T cell changes during pregnancy in multiple sclerosis. The table came from immunoSEQ multiplex PCR; TCRdb's copy has only in-frame clones and leaves some out. The repertoire holds fewer than 60,000 clones, with about nine tenths as singletons. The sequences come from CD8+ T cells from peripheral blood mononuclear cells, collected after pregnancy. The receptor source for this set is a female donor with multiple sclerosis, enrolled in a pregnancy study.

The CDR3 DNA follows: TGTGCCAGCAGGAAACCGGGACAGGGGAATCACGAGCAGTACTTC. Translating it yields CASRKPGQGNHEQYF. This sequence joins TRBV27 and TRBJ2-7; 10 bases are shared with TRBD1. V was clipped by 6 bases and J by 5 bases; unmatched bases: 10. Germline CDR1 and CDR2: MNHEY and SMNVEV (reference sequence). The CDR3 is made up of 15 amino acids.

This clone was counted a single time. CDR3 coding DNA: TGTGCCTGGGACACAGGGGTTGGCTACACCTTC. Its translation is CAWDTGVGYTF. The chain has TRBV30 and TRBJ1-2; 7 bases agree with TRBD1. The germline V gene has CDR1 GTSNPN and CDR2 SVGIG (reference sequence). The junction had 4 bases not matched to a gene; V was cut back by 5 bases and J by 7 bases. This CDR3 region has 11 residues.

This clone was picked up a small number of times. This chain joins TRBV9 and TRBJ1-2; possibly TRBD1 for D (5 bases). This CDR3 region has 11 residues. The ends were cut back, 3 bases at V and 7 bases at J, with 7 bases in the middle. Looked up from germline, CDR1 is SGDLS and CDR2 is YYNGEE. As DNA, the CDR3 is TGTGCCAGCAGCGGCAGGGTTGGCTACACCTTC. Its protein product is CASSGRVGYTF.

The chain uses TRBV6-4 and TRBJ2-2; 7 bases match TRBD1. Trimming cost V 3 bases and J 4 bases; bases outside gene matches: 5. Germline V gene lookup returns CDR1 MRHNA and CDR2 SNTAGT. The CDR3 is 15 amino acids. The CDR3 DNA reads TGTGCCAGCAGTGAAACAGGGGAAACCACCGGGGAGCTGTTTTTT. This codes for CASSETGETTGELFF.

As for this clone: This same CDR3 is encoded by further DNA sequences in the sample. V gene TRBV9 combines with J gene TRBJ2-7; maybe TRBD1 (5 bases). The CDR3 is 13 amino acids. Germline loops: CDR1 SGDLS, CDR2 YYNGEE. The germline V and J ends were trimmed by 3 bases and 0 bases, with 7 bases remaining between them. CDR3 coding DNA: TGTGCCAGCAGCGGGACAAGCTCCTACGAGCAGTACTTC. Protein sequence: CASSGTSSYEQYF.

The chain is built from TRBV9 and TRBJ2-2; possibly TRBD2 for D (6 bases). The V gene's germline CDR1 is SGDLS and CDR2 YYNGEE. The CDR3 totals 16 residues. V lost 4 bases and J lost 5, with 18 bases in between. The DNA of the CDR3 is TGTGCCAGCAGCACCAAGGAGGGGATTTGGACCGGGGAGCTGTTTTTT. It is translated as CASSTKEGIWTGELFF.

The rearrangement links TRBV11-2 to TRBJ2-3, with 10 bases matching TRBD2. Germline-derived CDR1 and CDR2 are SGHAT and FQNNGV. Trimming at V came to 1 base and at J to 6 bases, leaving 4 bases not matched to a gene. This CDR3 has 15 amino acids. The CDR3, as DNA: TGTGCCAGCAGCTTAGTTTTTAGCGGGGGGGATACGCAGTATTTT. Protein: CASSLVFSGGDTQYF.

The rearrangement links TRBV19 to TRBJ1-5; the D gene is possibly TRBD1 (5 bases). Germline values: CDR1 LNHDA, CDR2 SQIVND (reference sequence). The CDR3 loop spans 13 amino acids. Deletions cut 3 bases from V and 6 bases from J, with 9 bases between. CDR3 coding DNA: TGTGCCAGTAGTATCACAGGTATTCAGCCCCAGCATTTT. Translated: CASSITGIQPQHF.

The chain combines TRBV6-5 with TRBJ2-1; 8 bases are a match to TRBD1. Per germline, CDR1 MNHEY and CDR2 SVGAGI. The length of the CDR3 is 15 residues. The V segment lost 6 bases and the J segment 6 bases; nucleotides outside the gene matches: 10. CDR3 amino acids: CASRDTTGGSNEQFF. The DNA of the CDR3 is TGTGCCAGCAGGGATACCACAGGGGGTTCCAATGAGCAGTTCTTC.

V is TRBV14 and J is TRBJ1-1; no definite D call. CDR1 and CDR2 from the germline V gene are SGHDN and FVKESK. The CDR3 is 17 residues long. V was shortened by 1 base and J by 3 bases, with 18 bases between the two germline ends. The CDR3 bases are TGTGCCAGCAGCCAAGTGCCGCATTGGGGAGAGGACACTGAAGCTTTCTTT. Its protein product is CASSQVPHWGEDTEAFF.

J is TRBJ1-1 and V is TRBV19, with D hard to call. This CDR3 comprises 13 residues. CDR1 is LNHDA, CDR2 SQIVND, per germline (reference sequence). V was clipped by 9 bases and J by 5 bases, with 16 bases between them. The CDR3 sequence is CASGIGGNTEAFF. The CDR3 region has the DNA TGTGCCAGCGGAATTGGAGGGAATACTGAAGCTTTCTTT.

The chain employs TRBV5-8 and TRBJ1-6, with D unclear. The CDR3 sequence is 15 residues long. The V end lost 4 bases, the J end lost 1 base, and 9 bases lay between the germline ends. CDR1 and CDR2 from the germline V gene are SGHTS and YDEGEE. DNA of the CDR3: TGTGCCAGCAGCCGGGCGGGATCCTATAATTCACCCCTCCACTTT. Translating it yields CASSRAGSYNSPLHF.

This chain links TRBV7-3 with TRBJ2-2; TRBD2 matches at 14 bases. The CDR3 covers 16 residues. CDR1 is SGHTA, CDR2 FQGTGA, per germline. The V segment lost 4 bases and the J segment 4 bases; nucleotides outside the gene matches: 2. The CDR3 sequence: CASSSGTSGGTGELFF. CDR3 bases: TGTGCCAGCAGCTCGGGGACTAGCGGGGGCACCGGGGAGCTGTTTTTT.

This clone was counted between two and nine times. This rearrangement joins TRBV4-1 to TRBJ1-2; maybe TRBD1 (5 bases). Per the germline V gene, CDR1 is MGHRA and CDR2 is YSYEKL. The CDR3 length is 14 residues. The V gene lost 4 bases and the J gene lost 9 bases, with 18 bases spanning the gap. CDR3 in amino acids: CASSPLVTADRYTF. The CDR3 coding sequence is TGCGCCAGCAGCCCGCTCGTGACAGCTGATCGCTACACCTTC.

The rearrangement links TRBV6-1 to TRBJ2-2; TRBD1 aligns across 8 bases. The germline V gene has CDR1 MNHNS and CDR2 SASEGT. With V trimmed by 11 bases and J by 3 bases, 8 bases remained unmatched. The CDR3 covers 14 residues. The CDR3 sequence is CAGSMGQDTGELFF. CDR3 coding DNA: TGTGCCGGGTCGATGGGACAGGACACCGGGGAGCTGTTTTTT.

This chain joins TRBV6-4 and TRBJ1-1; D is unclear. This CDR3 has 13 amino acids. Germline assignment: CDR1 MRHNA and CDR2 SNTAGT. Trimming cost V 8 bases and J 1 base, with 11 bases left between them. The CDR3: CASQLRENTEAFF. The CDR3 nucleotides read TGTGCCAGCCAGTTGAGGGAGAACACTGAAGCTTTCTTT.

This chain connects TRBV7-6 to TRBJ1-4; tentatively, D is TRBD1 (5 bases). Deletions cut 3 bases from V and 5 bases from J, with 13 bases between. The germline CDR1 and CDR2 sequences are SGHVS and FNYEAQ. The CDR3 contains 15 residues. The CDR3 here is CASSFWGVTNEKLFF. CDR3 sequence (DNA): TGTGCCAGCAGCTTCTGGGGGGTGACGAATGAAAAACTGTTTTTT. Together with reference TRBV7-6 and TRBJ1-4, the CDR3 gives the full variable domain: GAGVSQSPRYKVTKRGQDVALRCDPISGHVSLYWYRQALGQGPEFLTYFNYEAQQDKSGLPNDRFSAERPEGSISTLTIQRTEQRDSAMYRCASSFWGVTNEKLFFGSGTQLSVL.

V gene TRBV13 combines with J gene TRBJ1-1, with a tentative D call TRBD1 (6 bases). The CDR3 sequence is 15 residues long. The V gene lost 5 bases and the J gene lost 3 bases, with 16 bases spanning the gap. Looked up from germline, CDR1 is PRHDT and CDR2 is FYEKMQ (reference sequence). CDR3 nucleotide sequence: TGTGCCAGCAGCCCGACAGGTTCCGGGGACACTGAAGCTTTCTTT. Its protein product is CASSPTGSGDTEAFF.

The rearrangement joins TRBV18 to TRBJ1-2; TRBD1 matches 9 bases. Trimming cost V 5 bases and J 3 bases; bases outside gene matches: 13. Germline V gene data show CDR1 as KGHSH and CDR2 as LQKENI. CDR3 length equals 17 residues. The CDR3 reads CASSIDPDRGKHYGYTF. CDR3 DNA sequence: TGTGCCAGCTCAATAGATCCGGACAGGGGTAAACACTATGGCTACACCTTC.

This chain uses TRBV29-1 with TRBJ2-7; weak D call: TRBD2 (7 bases). The CDR3 loop spans 13 amino acids. The ends were cut back, 7 bases at V and 0 bases at J, with 13 bases in the middle. The germline CDR1 and CDR2 sequences are SQVTM and ANQGSEA. The CDR3 DNA is TGCAGCGGGCGTGGGGGGGCCTCCTACGAGCAGTACTTC. This codes for CSGRGGASYEQYF.

The J gene is TRBJ2-7, the V gene TRBV7-3; 9 bases agree with TRBD1. CDR1 and CDR2 from the germline V gene are SGHTA and FQGTGA. The V gene end was trimmed by 5 bases and the J gene end by 2 bases; junction bases not matched to a gene: 4. CDR3 size: 14 residues. DNA of the CDR3: TGTGCCAGCAGCCCGGGGACAGGGCCCTACGAGCAGTACTTC. Protein product: CASSPGTGPYEQYF.

This clone came up a few times. This chain uses TRBV7-9 with TRBJ1-6, with 8 bases that match TRBD1. The CDR3 runs to 14 residues. Germline-derived CDR1 and CDR2 are SEHNR and FQNEAQ (reference sequence). V shed 5 bases and J 10 bases; nucleotides not matched to a gene: 7. The CDR3 reads CASSNGQGGSPLHF. CDR3 DNA: TGTGCCAGCAGCAACGGACAGGGTGGCTCACCCCTCCACTTT.

This clone was recorded only once. The V gene is TRBV29-1, the J gene TRBJ2-7; D may be TRBD1 (5 bases). Deletions cut 5 bases from V and 3 bases from J, with 11 bases between. The CDR3 contains 12 residues. Germline V gene data show CDR1 as SQVTM and CDR2 as ANQGSEA. Written as DNA, the CDR3 is TGCAGCGTTCTTGCAGGGAACTACGAGCAGTACTTC. Translating it yields CSVLAGNYEQYF.

This chain links TRBV6-5 with TRBJ1-1, with D perhaps TRBD1 (6 bases). This CDR3 comprises 13 residues. The V and J ends lost 5 bases and 6 bases respectively, with 13 bases between them. CDR1 MNHEY and CDR2 SVGAGI come from the germline V gene. CDR3 amino acids: CASSVGQLPEAFF. CDR3 nucleotide sequence: TGTGCCAGCAGTGTCGGACAGTTGCCTGAAGCTTTCTTT.

DNA of the CDR3: TGTGCCAGCAGCGAGGGGACAGCCTACGAGCAGTACTTC. It specifies CASSEGTAYEQYF. The V gene is TRBV7-9, the J gene TRBJ2-7; TRBD1 agrees at 7 bases. This CDR3 contains 13 residues. Germline V gene sequence: CDR1 SEHNR, CDR2 FQNEAQ (reference sequence). After removal of 5 bases from V and 2 bases from J, the junction contained 3 bases not matched to a gene.

This chain connects TRBV4-1 to TRBJ1-4; 10 positions match TRBD1. The V gene end was trimmed by 3 bases and the J gene end by 8 bases; junction bases not matched to a gene: 6. Germline CDR1 reads MGHRA; CDR2 reads YSYEKL. The CDR3 runs 15 residues. DNA of the CDR3: TGCGCCAGCAGCCACCCCGGGACAGGGGCCGAAAAACTGTTTTTT. Residues: CASSHPGTGAEKLFF.